This is a list of T cell receptor beta chains from one sample in a study of blood T cell repertoires in COVID-19. Generated by immunoSEQ multiplex PCR, the TCRdb table keeps only in-frame clones and is missing some. The sample lists around 260,000 clones, 70% to 90% occurring once. Sequences were obtained from PBMCs or T cells enriched from blood (not recorded which). The receptors stem from a woman in her twenties or thirties who had recovered from COVID-19. Both conserved end residues are part of each CDR3. Each record gives: D gene, clone size, J gene, V gene, CDR3 DNA, CDR3 protein. A D gene is named only where the DNA matches it firmly. Part of the rows lack a size; the others show once, few, many or a class for expanded clones.

D: NA
size: NA
J: TRBJ2-7
V: TRBV5-1
DNA: TGCGCCAGCAGAGACAATCCAAATACCGCCTCCTACGAGCAGTACTTC
CDR3: CASRDNPNTASYEQYF

D: TRBD2
size: NA
J: TRBJ2-5
V: TRBV28
DNA: TGTGCCAGCAGCCCCCCACTGAGCGGGAGTCTAACCCAGTACTTC
CDR3: CASSPPLSGSLTQYF

D: NA
size: NA
J: TRBJ2-5
V: TRBV30
DNA: TGTGCCTGGAAGGACATCGGAGGGGAGACCCAGTACTTC
CDR3: CAWKDIGGETQYF

D: NA
size: few
J: TRBJ1-1
V: TRBV4-2
DNA: TGTGCCAGCAGCCAAGAGGGCCAGGGTTCTGAAGCTTTCTTT
CDR3: CASSQEGQGSEAFF

D: NA
size: NA
J: TRBJ2-1
V: TRBV9
DNA: TGTGCCAGCAGCCACGGGTGGAACCTGAAATACAATGAGCAGTTCTTC
CDR3: CASSHGWNLKYNEQFF

D: NA
size: NA
J: TRBJ1-1
V: TRBV27
DNA: TGTGCCAGCAGGGGGGGAGGGGCCATGAACACTGAAGCTTTCTTT
CDR3: CASRGGGAMNTEAFF

D: TRBD1
size: once
J: TRBJ2-7
V: TRBV13
DNA: TGTGCCAGCAGCTCTCTAAGGGCACAGGGGGGCTACGAGCAGTACTTC
CDR3: CASSSLRAQGGYEQYF

D: NA
size: NA
J: TRBJ1-4
V: TRBV19
DNA: TGTGCCAGTAGTCTCCTCAGAGGGACTTTCCCGCGTGAAAAACTGTTTTTT
CDR3: CASSLLRGTFPREKLFF

D: NA
size: NA
J: TRBJ1-1
V: TRBV9
DNA: TGTGCCAGCAGCCTAACGGTGAACACTGAAGCTTTCTTT
CDR3: CASSLTVNTEAFF

D: TRBD1
size: NA
J: TRBJ2-3
V: TRBV5-5
DNA: TGTGCCAGCAGCCCCGGGACAGGGGCAGATACGCAGTATTTT
CDR3: CASSPGTGADTQYF

D: TRBD1
size: NA
J: TRBJ1-6
V: TRBV5-1
DNA: TGCGCCAGCACCCTCGGACGACAGGGGTTGAATTCACCCCTCCACTTT
CDR3: CASTLGRQGLNSPLHF

D: TRBD2
size: NA
J: TRBJ2-5
V: TRBV10-3
DNA: TGTGCCATCAGTGAGTCGAGCGGGGCTCAAGAGACCCAGTACTTC
CDR3: CAISESSGAQETQYF

D: NA
size: NA
J: TRBJ2-2
V: TRBV5-4
DNA: TGTGCCAGCAGCTTGGCCGCCGGGTTCAGCGGGGAGCTGTTTTTT
CDR3: CASSLAAGFSGELFF

D: TRBD1
size: NA
J: TRBJ2-7
V: TRBV30
DNA: TGTGCCTGGAGTGCAATACAGACAGGGAAGGTCAACGAGCAGTACTTC
CDR3: CAWSAIQTGKVNEQYF

D: NA
size: NA
J: TRBJ1-2
V: TRBV6-5
DNA: TGTGCCAGCAGTTTGGAACAGGGTTACTATGGCTACACCTTC
CDR3: CASSLEQGYYGYTF

D: TRBD2
size: NA
J: TRBJ2-3
V: TRBV4-2
DNA: TGTGCCAGCAGCCAAGATCCGGGGACTAGCGGGGGCACAGATACGCAGTATTTT
CDR3: CASSQDPGTSGGTDTQYF

D: TRBD1
size: NA
J: TRBJ2-3
V: TRBV6-4
DNA: TGTGCCAGCAGCGGGACAGGGATTAGCACAGATACGCAGTATTTT
CDR3: CASSGTGISTDTQYF

D: TRBD1
size: NA
J: TRBJ1-2
V: TRBV25-1
DNA: TGTGCCAGCAGTGAACGGGACAGGGAACGCGGCTACACCTTC
CDR3: CASSERDRERGYTF